Each of the 13 T cell receptor beta chains below was sequenced from the same sample in a study of blood T cell repertoires in COVID-19. Profiling relied on immunoSEQ multiplex PCR, and the TCRdb table lists in-frame clones only, not all of them. The data contain 250,000 to 350,000 clones, around nine tenths of them seen just once; the ten biggest clones take up approximately 7.5%. Material for sequencing was peripheral blood. The receptor source for this set is a woman aged 25-40 years with COVID-19, enrolled during active disease.

The V and J genes are TRBV29-1 and TRBJ1-1, with 7 positions matching TRBD1. Germline CDR1 reads SQVTM; CDR2 reads ANQGSEA. The CDR3 has 15 residues. Trimming at V came to 7 bases and at J to 2 bases, leaving 13 bases not matched to a gene. The CDR3 coding sequence is TGCAGCGCTGGGCCACAGGGGAGACTCAACACTGAAGCTTTCTTT. Translated, it gives CSAGPQGRLNTEAFF.

The V and J genes are TRBV5-5 and TRBJ2-7; 7 bases match TRBD2. The trim removed 4 bases at V and 0 bases at J, leaving 7 bases unmatched. Looked up from germline, CDR1 is SGHKS and CDR2 is YYEKEE (reference sequence). CDR3 size: 15 residues. This chain's CDR3 is CASSQGLTSSYEQYF. For the CDR3, the DNA is TGTGCCAGCAGCCAGGGACTAACTAGCTCCTACGAGCAGTACTTC.

This clone occurred a few times. V is TRBV5-1 and J is TRBJ1-4; 8 bases fit TRBD1. Germline V gives CDR1 SGHRS, CDR2 YFSETQ. The CDR3 totals 15 residues. Trimming removed 4 bases from V and 5 bases from J; junction bases left unmatched: 7. CDR3 protein: CASSRTGGRNEKLFF. CDR3 nucleotides: TGCGCCAGCAGCCGAACAGGGGGTAGAAATGAAAAACTGTTTTTT.

The V and J genes are TRBV15 and TRBJ2-7, with 7 bases lining up with TRBD1. The CDR3 extends over 15 amino acids. The germline V gene encodes CDR1 LNHNV and CDR2 YYDKDF (reference sequence). Losses at the gene ends were 3 bases for V and 3 bases for J; bases not matched to a gene: 8. The CDR3 spells CATSRARQGIYEQYF. DNA of the CDR3: TGTGCCACCAGCAGGGCTAGACAGGGTATCTACGAGCAGTACTTC.

This clone has only a few counts. V gene TRBV28 combines with J gene TRBJ1-1; tentatively, D is TRBD1 (5 bases). The V end lost 4 bases, the J end lost 1 base, and 13 bases lay between the germline ends. The germline gives CDR1 MDHEN, CDR2 SYDVKM. The CDR3 has 15 residues. The CDR3 spells CASSSKGARNTEAFF. CDR3 in DNA: TGTGCCAGCAGTTCGAAAGGGGCCAGGAACACTGAAGCTTTCTTT.

The chain combines TRBV6-5 with TRBJ2-3, with 9 bases that match TRBD2. Trimming at V came to 7 bases and at J to 6 bases, leaving 5 bases not matched to a gene. Per germline, CDR1 MNHEY and CDR2 SVGAGI. The CDR3 is 13 residues long. CDR3 residues: CASTELAGDTQYF. The DNA of the CDR3 is TGTGCCAGCACCGAACTAGCGGGTGATACGCAGTATTTT.

The chain couples TRBV7-3 to TRBJ1-6; no firm D call. V lost 5 bases, J lost 7 bases, and 9 bases lay in between. The CDR3 consists of 13 residues. In germline, CDR1 is SGHTA, CDR2 FQGTGA. CDR3 nucleotide sequence: TGTGCCAGCAGCCGCGGAACGAATTCACCCCTCCACTTT. Protein: CASSRGTNSPLHF.

Regarding this clone: The sample contains more than one DNA sequence encoding this CDR3. The rearrangement joins TRBV28 to TRBJ1-2; maybe TRBD1 (6 bases). V was trimmed by 6 bases and J by 3 bases, leaving 8 bases between them. CDR1 MDHEN and CDR2 SYDVKM come from the germline V gene. This CDR3 has 12 residues. The CDR3 DNA reads TGTGCCAGCAGGGGACAACACTATGGCTACACCTTC. Encoded protein: CASRGQHYGYTF.

This clone was counted a single time. This same CDR3 is encoded by further DNA sequences in the sample. The J gene is TRBJ1-2, the V gene TRBV2, with 7 positions matching TRBD1. The CDR3 has 12 residues. After removal of 8 bases from V and 8 bases from J, the junction contained 8 bases not matched to a gene. Germline lookup yields CDR1 SNHLY and CDR2 FYNNEI. The CDR3 bases are TGTGCCAGCGGAACAGGGGTAGGAGGCTACACCTTC. Translating gives CASGTGVGGYTF.

The chain links TRBV3-1 (or the pseudogene TRBV3-2) to TRBJ2-3; TRBD1 matches 7 bases. This CDR3 contains 16 residues. V gave up 2 bases and J gave up 3 bases; unmatched junction bases: 8. Per germline, CDR1 LGHDT and CDR2 YNNKEL (reference sequence). The DNA of the CDR3 is TGTGCCAGCAGCCAAAACAGGGGAGTAGAGACAGATACGCAGTATTTT. Translated: CASSQNRGVETDTQYF.

V is TRBV4-1 and J is TRBJ1-5; 7 bases fit TRBD1. With 0 bases clipped from V and 4 bases from J, the junction kept 15 bases outside the gene matches. The germline gives CDR1 MGHRA, CDR2 YSYEKL. This CDR3 comprises 19 residues. DNA of the CDR3: TGCGCCAGCAGCCAAGATGGTTATCGGGACAGCGGTGTTAATCAGCCCCAGCATTTT. As protein: CASSQDGYRDSGVNQPQHF.

The chain has TRBV6-5 and TRBJ1-1; unclear D gene. With 4 bases removed from V and 4 bases from J, the gap between germline ends came to 13 bases. CDR1 and CDR2 from the germline V gene are MNHEY and SVGAGI. This CDR3 is built from 14 residues. The CDR3, as DNA: TGTGCCAGCAGTTTGCGGGTGGCAAGCACTGAAGCTTTCTTT. As protein: CASSLRVASTEAFF.

This clone is a singleton in its sample. This chain links TRBV5-1 with TRBJ2-7, with TRBD1 identical over 11 bases. The J segment lost 5 bases and the V segment lost 5 bases, leaving 6 bases of the junction unmatched. In germline, CDR1 is SGHRS, CDR2 YFSETQ. This CDR3 is built from 14 residues. CDR3 DNA sequence: TGCGCCAGCAGAAATCCGGGACAGGGGGACGAGCAGTACTTC. Amino acids: CASRNPGQGDEQYF.